This entry lists 26 T cell receptor beta chains sequenced from one sample in a study of blood T cell repertoires in COVID-19. The assay was immunoSEQ multiplex PCR, and TCRdb's table has in-frame clones only and misses some. The sample yields some 230,000 clones, 83% seen once. Material for sequencing was peripheral blood. Receptors were obtained from a woman in her 50s with acute or convalescent COVID-19.

This chain joins TRBV11-3 and TRBJ2-1; TRBD2 matches at 10 bases. Germline assignment: CDR1 SGHNT and CDR2 YENEEA. V shed 8 bases, J shed 9 bases, and the junction held 7 bases outside the gene matches. The CDR3 has 13 residues. CDR3 loop: CASPASGRGEQFF. The CDR3 DNA reads TGTGCCAGCCCGGCTAGCGGGAGAGGTGAGCAGTTCTTC.

J is TRBJ2-1 and V is TRBV19, with 9 positions matching TRBD1. The CDR3 covers 15 residues. V was pared by 5 bases and J by 2 bases, with 4 bases of the junction left unmatched. The germline V gene has CDR1 LNHDA and CDR2 SQIVND (reference sequence). The CDR3 nucleotides read TGTGCCAGTAGTTCGAGACAGGGGGCCTACAATGAGCAGTTCTTC. Protein sequence: CASSSRQGAYNEQFF. Full variable domain (rest looked up from reference TRBV19 and TRBJ2-1): DGGITQSPKYLFRKEGQNVTLSCEQNLNHDAMYWYRQDPGQGLRLIYYSQIVNDFQKGDIAEGYSVSREKKESFPLTVTSAQKNPTAFYLCASSSRQGAYNEQFFGPGTRLTVL.

This clone was detected only once. This may arise from a read error, as a much more abundant clone is one base away. The chain uses TRBV27 and TRBJ2-7, with TRBD1 matching over 8 bases. The germline V gene encodes CDR1 MNHEY and CDR2 SMNVEV (reference sequence). With 6 bases clipped from V and 3 bases from J, the junction kept 4 bases outside the gene matches. This CDR3 comprises 13 residues. The DNA for the CDR3 is TGTGCCAGCAGCATGGACAGGGACTACGAGCAGTACTTC. Amino acid sequence: CASSMDRDYEQYF.

The chain is built from TRBV9 and TRBJ1-3; TRBD1 matches at 7 bases. The CDR3 length is 15 residues. Unmatched junction bases numbered 7, after V lost 3 bases and J lost 4 bases. Germline CDR1 is SGDLS and CDR2 is YYNGEE. CDR3 in DNA: TGTGCCAGCAGCGCATTAACAGGGGTGGGAAACACCATATATTTT. It specifies CASSALTGVGNTIYF.

The chain has TRBV20-1 and TRBJ1-1; D remains ambiguous. The CDR3 loop spans 12 amino acids. V was clipped by 3 bases and J by 0 bases, with 5 bases between them. Looked up from germline, CDR1 is DFQATT and CDR2 is SNEGSKA (reference sequence). CDR3 amino acids: CSASLLNTEAFF. The CDR3 bases are TGCAGTGCTAGTCTACTGAACACTGAAGCTTTCTTT.

The chain employs TRBV14 and TRBJ1-2; no definite D call. Per the germline V gene, CDR1 is SGHDN and CDR2 is FVKESK. V was cut by 0 bases and J by 8 bases, with 16 bases left in between. This CDR3 has 15 amino acids. The CDR3 DNA follows: TGTGCCAGCAGCCAAGATCAGGACGGACTGCGGGGCTACACCTTC. It encodes CASSQDQDGLRGYTF.

V usage is TRBV2 and J usage is TRBJ2-7; 8 bases agree with TRBD1. Germline V gene data show CDR1 as SNHLY and CDR2 as FYNNEI. V was pared by 7 bases and J by 2 bases, with 7 bases of the junction left unmatched. The CDR3 extends over 14 amino acids. This chain's CDR3 is CASTRQGPPYEQYF. The CDR3 bases are TGTGCCAGCACCCGACAGGGGCCCCCCTACGAGCAGTACTTC. The full variable domain, its missing parts supplied by reference TRBV2 and TRBJ2-7, is EPEVTQTPSHQVTQMGQEVILRCVPISNHLYFYWYRQILGQKVEFLVSFYNNEISEKSEIFDDQFSVERPDGSNFTLKIRSTKLEDSAMYFCASTRQGPPYEQYFGPGTRLTVT.

The chain uses TRBV3-1 (or the pseudogene TRBV3-2) and TRBJ1-1; D remains ambiguous. There are 15 residues in the CDR3. Trimming cost V 3 bases and J 1 base, with 12 bases left between them. Germline CDR1 reads LGHDT; CDR2 reads YNNKEL (reference sequence). The CDR3 reads CASSQRRHPNTEAFF. The CDR3 bases are TGTGCCAGCAGCCAGCGTCGACATCCGAACACTGAAGCTTTCTTT.

The V call is TRBV12-1, the J call TRBJ1-2; TRBD1, as called in the table, went unchecked against the DNA. TRBV12-1 is annotated as a pseudogene. CDR3 length equals 15 residues. DNA of the CDR3: TGTGCCAGCAGCTTCCACAGGGACCTTAACTATGGCTACACCTTC. It is translated as CASSFHRDLNYGYTF.

The chain joins TRBV7-2 to TRBJ1-4; D is ambiguous. This CDR3 region has 16 residues. Germline CDR1 reads SGHTA; CDR2 reads FQGNSA. V lost 4 bases and J 5 bases, leaving 17 bases between the germline ends. The CDR3: CASSSNPRAVNEKLFF. The CDR3 DNA is TGTGCCAGCAGCTCGAACCCGCGGGCCGTAAATGAAAAACTGTTTTTT. The variable domain in full, completed from reference TRBV7-2 and TRBJ1-4, reads GAGVSQSPSNKVTEKGKDVELRCDPISGHTALYWYRQSLGQGLEFLIYFQGNSAPDKSGLPSDRFSAERTGGSVSTLTIQRTQQEDSAVYLCASSSNPRAVNEKLFFGSGTQLSVL.

By sample fraction, this clone is medium-sized. The chain uses TRBV27 and TRBJ2-7; D unclear. Germline V CDR1 and CDR2: MNHEY, SMNVEV (reference sequence). With 5 bases removed from V and 3 bases from J, the gap between germline ends came to 5 bases. The CDR3 length is 11 residues. The chain's CDR3 is CASSPYYEQYF. CDR3 nucleotides: TGTGCCAGCAGTCCCTACTACGAGCAGTACTTC.

Comments on this clone: Other DNA sequences of this sample code for an identical CDR3. The rearrangement links TRBV6-1 to TRBJ2-7, with TRBD1 matching over 11 bases. Germline CDR1 reads MNHNS; CDR2 reads SASEGT. The CDR3 is 15 residues long. Unmatched junction bases numbered 1, after V lost 0 bases and J lost 3 bases. CDR3 DNA sequence: TGTGCCAGCAGTGAAGCCGGGACAGGGGGCTACGAGCAGTACTTC. Translated: CASSEAGTGGYEQYF.

The chain uses TRBV18 and TRBJ2-5, with 7 bases that match TRBD1. The J segment lost 4 bases and the V segment lost 8 bases, leaving 7 bases of the junction unmatched. The CDR3 runs 13 residues. CDR1 and CDR2 from the germline V gene are KGHSH and LQKENI. CDR3 sequence reads: CASARQGSETQYF. CDR3 DNA: TGTGCCAGCGCCCGACAGGGATCAGAGACCCAGTACTTC.

This clone appeared a single time. This sequence joins TRBV27 and TRBJ2-2; 11 positions match TRBD1. The CDR3 loop spans 17 amino acids. Trimming took 1 base from V and 2 from J; bases not matched to a gene: 3. The V gene's germline CDR1 is MNHEY and CDR2 SMNVEV (reference sequence). This chain's CDR3 is CASSLWTGGSNTGELFF. Here the CDR3 DNA reads TGTGCCAGCAGTTTATGGACAGGGGGCAGTAACACCGGGGAGCTGTTTTTT.

This rearrangement joins TRBV12-3 or TRBV12-4 to TRBJ2-5, with D uncertain. V lost 4 bases and J 4 bases, leaving 4 bases between the germline ends. The CDR3 has 11 residues. This CDR3 reads CASSYLETQYF. The CDR3 DNA sequence: TGTGCCAGCAGTTATCTAGAGACCCAGTACTTC.

The rearrangement joins TRBV27 to TRBJ2-2; 7 nucleotides line up with TRBD1. This CDR3 spans 18 amino acids. CDR1 and CDR2 (germline): MNHEY, SMNVEV (reference sequence). Trimming took 1 base from V and 0 from J; bases not matched to a gene: 8. The DNA of the CDR3 is TGTGCCAGCAGTTTATACCAACAGGGGCCCACGAACACCGGGGAGCTGTTTTTT. As protein: CASSLYQQGPTNTGELFF.

CDR3 region: CASSPWTDSYEQYF. CDR3 DNA sequence: TGTGCCAGCTCCCCATGGACAGACTCCTACGAGCAGTACTTC. The chain joins TRBV18 to TRBJ2-7; D is perhaps TRBD1 (6 bases). V lost 6 bases and J 0 bases, leaving 12 bases between the germline ends. This CDR3 has 14 amino acids. Germline CDR1 is KGHSH and CDR2 is LQKENI.

This clone has only one observation. The gene calls are TRBV25-1 and TRBJ2-1; D may be TRBD1 (5 bases). V dropped 8 bases and J dropped 9 bases, with 14 bases sitting between them. This CDR3 spans 12 amino acids. Germline V gives CDR1 MGHDK, CDR2 SYGVNS. The CDR3 sequence: CASGWGAGEQFF. DNA for the CDR3: TGTGCCAGCGGGTGGGGCGCAGGTGAGCAGTTCTTC. Filled out from reference TRBV25-1 and TRBJ2-1, the complete variable domain reads EADIYQTPRYLVIGTGKKITLECSQTMGHDKMYWYQQDPGMELHLIHYSYGVNSTEKGDLSSESTVSRIRTEHFPLTLESARPSHTSQYLCASGWGAGEQFFGPGTRLTVL.

The rearrangement joins TRBV3-1 (or the pseudogene TRBV3-2) to TRBJ2-1, with D maybe TRBD1 (6 bases). V lost 6 bases to trimming and J lost 1 base, with 7 bases between them. CDR3 length equals 13 residues. Germline values: CDR1 LGHDT, CDR2 YNNKEL (reference sequence). The CDR3 region is CASRQGSYNEQFF. CDR3 sequence (DNA): TGTGCCAGCAGACAGGGTTCCTACAATGAGCAGTTCTTC.

This clone came up a few times. The chain employs TRBV5-1 and TRBJ2-2; maybe TRBD2 (6 bases). The length of the CDR3 is 15 residues. V gave up 4 bases and J gave up 2 bases, with 12 bases separating them. CDR1 and CDR2 (germline): SGHRS, YFSETQ. CDR3 protein: CASSPGTGNTGELFF. The CDR3 DNA is TGCGCCAGCAGCCCGGGGACTGGAAACACCGGGGAGCTGTTTTTT.

This clone appeared a few times. V gene TRBV19 combines with J gene TRBJ2-1, with no clear D. Per the germline V gene, CDR1 is LNHDA and CDR2 is SQIVND (reference sequence). V was cut by 5 bases and J by 5 bases, with 7 bases left in between. The CDR3 length is 12 residues. This CDR3 is CASSPYDNEQFF. The DNA for the CDR3 is TGTGCCAGTAGTCCCTACGACAATGAGCAGTTCTTC.

The chain is built from TRBV5-4 and TRBJ2-5, with TRBD2 matching 10 bases. J gave up 5 bases and V 4 bases, and 11 bases lay outside the gene matches. The CDR3 runs 16 residues. Germline V gene sequence: CDR1 SGHNT, CDR2 YYREEE (reference sequence). The CDR3 sequence is CASSSASGGRRETQYF. CDR3 DNA: TGTGCCAGCAGCAGTGCTAGCGGGGGCCGTCGGGAGACCCAGTACTTC. Drawing the rest from reference TRBV5-4 and TRBJ2-5, the complete variable domain is ETGVTQSPTHLIKTRGQQVTLRCSSQSGHNTVSWYQQALGQGPQFIFQYYREEENGRGNFPPRFSGLQFPNYSSELNVNALELDDSALYLCASSSASGGRRETQYFGPGTRLLVL.

The V call is TRBV30, the J call TRBJ2-7; tentative D call: TRBD2 (5 bases). This CDR3 is 14 amino acids long. Germline CDR1 reads GTSNPN; CDR2 reads SVGIG (reference sequence). V dropped 3 bases and J dropped 3 bases, with 15 bases sitting between them. CDR3 bases: TGTGCCTGGAGAGACATGGACTTCCTCTACGAGCAGTACTTC. This sequence encodes CAWRDMDFLYEQYF.

The chain uses TRBV2 and TRBJ1-4; a possible D gene is TRBD1 (5 bases). The V end lost 8 bases, the J end lost 7 bases, and 11 bases lay between the germline ends. The CDR3 loop spans 12 amino acids. Germline assignment: CDR1 SNHLY and CDR2 FYNNEI. As DNA, the CDR3 is TGTGCCAGCGTGGGGCGGGGTGAAAAACTGTTTTTT. This sequence encodes CASVGRGEKLFF.

This chain joins TRBV5-6 and TRBJ1-4, with 10 bases fitting TRBD1. V lost 4 bases and J lost 4; bases outside the gene matches: 10. Germline assignment: CDR1 SGHDT and CDR2 YYEEEE. CDR3 length: 17 amino acids. The CDR3 loop reads CASSRSGQGVFNEKLFF. DNA for the CDR3: TGTGCCAGCAGCCGAAGCGGACAGGGGGTTTTTAATGAAAAACTGTTTTTT.

This chain's CDR3 is CATCSGSGYEQYF. The CDR3 DNA reads TGTGCCACTTGTAGCGGGAGCGGGTACGAGCAGTACTTC. This chain uses TRBV19 with TRBJ2-7; 9 nucleotides agree with TRBD2. The CDR3 runs to 13 residues. Germline CDR1 is LNHDA and CDR2 is SQIVND (reference sequence). Unmatched junction bases numbered 8, after V lost 10 bases and J lost 4 bases.